These T cell receptor beta chains were read from a single sample in a study of T cells in severe cutaneous drug reactions. One entry per CDR3 protein, without DNA, is what TCRdb gives after re-calling the multiplex PCR reads. Its table lists approximately 4,000 distinct CDR3 sequences. Material: PBMCs. The receptors stem from a human donor with Stevens-Johnson syndrome, a severe cutaneous drug reaction. Each CDR3 is given with its conserved first and last residue. Fields, in order: V gene, CDR3 length, J gene, clone size, CDR3 protein. For some rows the clone size is stated as once, few or many, or as a class when expanded; others skip it.

v_call: TRBV30; cdr3_length: 16; j_call: TRBJ2-3; clone_size: .; cdr3_aa: CAWSKFFGTGRDTQYF
v_call: TRBV28; cdr3_length: 16; j_call: TRBJ2-4; clone_size: .; cdr3_aa: CASSFARGLAKNIQYF
v_call: TRBV12-3/TRBV12-4; cdr3_length: 14; j_call: TRBJ2-1; clone_size: .; cdr3_aa: CASSLSGHYNEQFF
v_call: TRBV4-1; cdr3_length: 18; j_call: TRBJ2-3; clone_size: .; cdr3_aa: CASSQGVVGGRGPDTQYF
v_call: TRBV5-4; cdr3_length: 13; j_call: TRBJ1-2; clone_size: .; cdr3_aa: CASSLAPAVGYTF
v_call: TRBV12-3/TRBV12-4; cdr3_length: 15; j_call: TRBJ1-5; clone_size: .; cdr3_aa: CASRSWTAEDQPQHF
v_call: TRBV9; cdr3_length: 15; j_call: TRBJ2-3; clone_size: .; cdr3_aa: CASSVVAGPTDTQYF
v_call: TRBV7-6; cdr3_length: 14; j_call: TRBJ2-7; clone_size: medium-sized; cdr3_aa: CASSPESGSYEQYF
v_call: TRBV11-3; cdr3_length: 13; j_call: TRBJ1-1; clone_size: .; cdr3_aa: CASSLGQNTEAFF
v_call: TRBV27; cdr3_length: 15; j_call: TRBJ1-2; clone_size: .; cdr3_aa: CASSPYQTGGDGYTF
v_call: TRBV28; cdr3_length: 15; j_call: TRBJ1-3; clone_size: .; cdr3_aa: CASRPGQTSGNTIYF
v_call: TRBV7-6; cdr3_length: 13; j_call: TRBJ1-1; clone_size: medium-sized; cdr3_aa: CASSLGMNTEAFF
v_call: TRBV29-1; cdr3_length: 15; j_call: TRBJ1-1; clone_size: medium-sized; cdr3_aa: CSVVNTQLLNTEAFF
v_call: TRBV6-5; cdr3_length: 13; j_call: TRBJ1-2; clone_size: .; cdr3_aa: CASSPGTTYGYTF
v_call: TRBV7-2; cdr3_length: 15; j_call: TRBJ2-3; clone_size: .; cdr3_aa: CASSLASLSGDTQYF
v_call: TRBV28; cdr3_length: 14; j_call: TRBJ2-3; clone_size: .; cdr3_aa: CASSSGGNVDTQYF
v_call: TRBV7-9; cdr3_length: 14; j_call: TRBJ2-5; clone_size: .; cdr3_aa: CASSFGLTQETQYF
v_call: TRBV6-1; cdr3_length: 13; j_call: TRBJ2-7; clone_size: medium-sized; cdr3_aa: CATTGTPHYEQYF
v_call: TRBV6-1; cdr3_length: 16; j_call: TRBJ2-1; clone_size: .; cdr3_aa: CASSSSGRSSYNEQFF
v_call: TRBV2; cdr3_length: 11; j_call: TRBJ2-5; clone_size: .; cdr3_aa: CASRIQETQYF
v_call: TRBV4-1; cdr3_length: 16; j_call: TRBJ2-2; clone_size: .; cdr3_aa: CASSQPGQGSTGELFF
v_call: TRBV20-1; cdr3_length: 12; j_call: TRBJ1-5; clone_size: .; cdr3_aa: CSARASNQPQHF
v_call: TRBV30; cdr3_length: 14; j_call: TRBJ2-1; clone_size: medium-sized; cdr3_aa: CAWTTGLSYNEQFF
v_call: TRBV5-4; cdr3_length: 14; j_call: TRBJ2-4; clone_size: .; cdr3_aa: CASSSNRTVAIQYF
v_call: TRBV19; cdr3_length: 15; j_call: TRBJ2-5; clone_size: .; cdr3_aa: CASSIGGKNQETQYF
v_call: TRBV3-1; cdr3_length: 16; j_call: TRBJ1-3; clone_size: .; cdr3_aa: CASSQGWGAGGNTIYF
v_call: TRBV20-1; cdr3_length: 17; j_call: TRBJ2-1; clone_size: .; cdr3_aa: CSATGLAGAGLGNEQFF
v_call: TRBV12-3/TRBV12-4; cdr3_length: 14; j_call: TRBJ2-3; clone_size: .; cdr3_aa: CASSGTSGTDTQYF
v_call: TRBV6-5; cdr3_length: 13; j_call: TRBJ2-5; clone_size: .; cdr3_aa: CASSLKRIETQYF
v_call: TRBV4-1; cdr3_length: 20; j_call: TRBJ1-5; clone_size: .; cdr3_aa: CASSQEVAQGMSLSNQPQHF
v_call: TRBV6-4; cdr3_length: 15; j_call: TRBJ2-1; clone_size: .; cdr3_aa: CASSESSGSGNEQFF
v_call: TRBV7-9; cdr3_length: 13; j_call: TRBJ2-3; clone_size: .; cdr3_aa: CASLRINTDTQYF
v_call: TRBV28; cdr3_length: 15; j_call: TRBJ2-3; clone_size: .; cdr3_aa: CASSLPSGLTDTQYF
v_call: TRBV20-1; cdr3_length: 16; j_call: TRBJ1-5; clone_size: .; cdr3_aa: CSANRWDRVGNQPQHF
v_call: TRBV4-1; cdr3_length: 15; j_call: TRBJ2-7; clone_size: .; cdr3_aa: CASSQGLAGYYEQYF
v_call: TRBV28; cdr3_length: 13; j_call: TRBJ1-2; clone_size: .; cdr3_aa: CASGTRDRGGYTF
v_call: TRBV5-1; cdr3_length: 15; j_call: TRBJ2-3; clone_size: .; cdr3_aa: CASSVGAAGADTQYF
v_call: TRBV28; cdr3_length: 13; j_call: TRBJ1-4; clone_size: .; cdr3_aa: CASSYTVNEKLFF
v_call: TRBV20-1; cdr3_length: 15; j_call: TRBJ2-7; clone_size: .; cdr3_aa: CSASRDQVSSYEQYF
v_call: TRBV20-1; cdr3_length: 16; j_call: TRBJ2-5; clone_size: .; cdr3_aa: CSAYAGGRGRQETQYF
v_call: TRBV7-2; cdr3_length: 15; j_call: TRBJ2-5; clone_size: .; cdr3_aa: CASSLSRRSKETQYF
v_call: TRBV19; cdr3_length: 15; j_call: TRBJ2-5; clone_size: .; cdr3_aa: CASSIAGTSVETQYF
v_call: TRBV5-7; cdr3_length: 17; j_call: TRBJ1-1; clone_size: medium-sized; cdr3_aa: CASSFEPIGVMNTEAFF
v_call: TRBV7-9; cdr3_length: 15; j_call: TRBJ1-5; clone_size: .; cdr3_aa: CASSSGQGGNQPQHF
v_call: TRBV5-6; cdr3_length: 17; j_call: TRBJ1-6; clone_size: .; cdr3_aa: CASSLSGVHSYNSPLHF
v_call: TRBV12-3/TRBV12-4; cdr3_length: 13; j_call: TRBJ1-2; clone_size: .; cdr3_aa: CASSPTGTGGYTF
v_call: TRBV6-1; cdr3_length: 14; j_call: TRBJ2-3; clone_size: medium-sized; cdr3_aa: CASRAGTSTDTQYF
v_call: TRBV10-1; cdr3_length: 18; j_call: TRBJ2-1; clone_size: .; cdr3_aa: CASTDPGPSGRAWQEQFF